The 30 T cell receptor beta chains in this list originate from one sample, sequenced in a study of Tregs in tolerant kidney transplant recipients. Mixed chimerism was transient after nonmyeloablative marrow transplants from related graft donors. The data were produced by immunoSEQ multiplex PCR, yet TCRdb's version contains in-frame clones alone and is incomplete. The sample lists tens of thousands of clones; around 93% were seen once. The sequenced sample was CD8+ T cells from blood (PBMCs), obtained 24 months after the transplant. All receptors come from a human patient who received a combined kidney and bone marrow transplant. Some T cells may be transferred from the graft donor.

This clone was recorded once. This rearrangement joins TRBV27 to TRBJ2-1, with a possible D match to TRBD2 (6 bases). The CDR3 extends over 14 amino acids. Trimming removed 2 bases from V and 4 bases from J, with 9 bases in between. The germline gives CDR1 MNHEY, CDR2 SMNVEV (reference sequence). CDR3 sequence: CASSLGGNYNEQFF. In DNA form, the CDR3 reads TGTGCCAGCAGTTTAGGAGGGAATTACAATGAGCAGTTCTTC.

This chain joins TRBV2 and TRBJ2-1, with 12 positions matching TRBD2. V lost 2 bases, J lost 4 bases, and 6 bases stayed unmatched. The CDR3 covers 17 residues. CDR1 and CDR2 from the germline V gene are SNHLY and FYNNEI. The CDR3 reads CASSEWLAGGPYNEQFF. As DNA, the CDR3 is TGTGCCAGCAGTGAATGGCTAGCGGGAGGGCCGTACAATGAGCAGTTCTTC.

This clone was detected once. CDR3 bases: TGTGCCAGCAGCCTCAGCGTGGGGGGTCCGGAGACCCAGTACTTC. Translated, it gives CASSLSVGGPETQYF. The chain links TRBV7-9 to TRBJ2-5; tentatively, D is TRBD2 (6 bases). V lost 5 bases to trimming and J lost 5 bases, with 18 bases between them. Looked up from germline, CDR1 is SEHNR and CDR2 is FQNEAQ (reference sequence). The CDR3 runs 15 residues.

V is TRBV28 and J is TRBJ2-7; 9 bases map to TRBD1. Germline CDR1 reads MDHEN; CDR2 reads SYDVKM. The V and J ends lost 1 base and 6 bases, in that order; junction bases with no gene match: 7. The CDR3 is 15 amino acids. CDR3 DNA: TGTGCCAGCAGTTTATCGACAGGGGGAGCTGGCGAGCAGTACTTC. It encodes CASSLSTGGAGEQYF.

The rearrangement uses TRBV6-5 and TRBJ2-7; unclear D gene. The CDR3 has 13 residues. V was trimmed by 2 bases and J by 0 bases, leaving 5 bases between them. Germline V gene sequence: CDR1 MNHEY, CDR2 SVGAGI. The CDR3, as DNA: TGTGCCAGCAGTTACGCCAGCTCCTACGAGCAGTACTTC. As protein: CASSYASSYEQYF.

The CDR3 nucleotides are TGTGCTAGTGGCGGGACAGGGGGTGTAGGGCAGCCCCAGCATTTT. Residues: CASGGTGGVGQPQHF. This sequence joins TRBV12-5 and TRBJ1-5; TRBD1 matches at 11 bases. CDR3 length: 15 residues. V shed 6 bases and J 7 bases; nucleotides not matched to a gene: 8. Germline lookup yields CDR1 LGHNT and CDR2 FRNRAP.

The V call is TRBV10-3, the J call TRBJ2-5; 11 nucleotides agree with TRBD2. Trimming cost V 3 bases and J 2 bases; bases outside gene matches: 8. Germline V gene data show CDR1 as ENHRY and CDR2 as SYGVKD. The CDR3 contains 17 residues. The CDR3 region is CAISDPSGGPRQETQYF. DNA of the CDR3: TGTGCCATCAGTGACCCTAGCGGGGGGCCCCGACAAGAGACCCAGTACTTC.

This clone was seen only once. The chain is built from TRBV4-1 and TRBJ2-3, with 9 positions matching TRBD2. Losses at the gene ends were 8 bases for V and 4 bases for J; bases not matched to a gene: 10. Germline-derived CDR1 and CDR2 are MGHRA and YSYEKL. The CDR3 extends over 15 amino acids. The CDR3 loop is CASAWGGGASDTQYF. The CDR3 DNA reads as TGCGCCAGCGCGTGGGGCGGGGGGGCATCAGATACGCAGTATTTT.

The chain employs TRBV11-3 and TRBJ2-7, with a possible D match to TRBD1 (5 bases). The V end lost 5 bases, the J end lost 0 bases, and 23 bases lay between the germline ends. Germline V gene sequence: CDR1 SGHNT, CDR2 YENEEA. The CDR3 runs to 18 residues. CDR3 sequence reads: CASSPRQSRNGPSYEQYF. In DNA form, the CDR3 reads TGTGCCAGCAGCCCCAGACAGTCGAGGAACGGACCCTCCTACGAGCAGTACTTC.

The chain's CDR3 is CASGLTPGQGAANYGYTF. CDR3 nucleotides: TGTGCTAGTGGTTTGACACCGGGACAGGGGGCAGCTAACTATGGCTACACCTTC. This chain uses TRBV12-5 with TRBJ1-2, with TRBD1 matching 12 bases. Germline lookup yields CDR1 LGHNT and CDR2 FRNRAP. The V gene end was trimmed by 2 bases and the J gene end by 0 bases; junction bases not matched to a gene: 7. This CDR3 comprises 18 residues.

The rearrangement links TRBV6-5 to TRBJ2-7, with D tentatively TRBD2 (5 bases). Deletions cut 7 bases from V and 2 bases from J, with 12 bases between. The germline gives CDR1 MNHEY, CDR2 SVGAGI. The CDR3 extends over 13 amino acids. The CDR3 bases are TGTGCCAGCATCGGCGGGCCAACCTACGAGCAGTACTTC. It is translated as CASIGGPTYEQYF.

V gene TRBV7-8 combines with J gene TRBJ2-7; D unresolved. The germline V and J ends were trimmed by 1 base and 2 bases, with 9 bases remaining between them. Germline assignment: CDR1 SGHVS and CDR2 FQNEAQ. This CDR3 is 14 amino acids long. Here the CDR3 reads CASSLGYSTYEQYF. Written as DNA, the CDR3 is TGTGCCAGCAGCTTAGGGTACAGTACCTACGAGCAGTACTTC.

As DNA, the CDR3 is TGTGCCAGCAGCTTAAATAGCGGGGGGGTGTATGAGCAGTTCTTC. Translating it yields CASSLNSGGVYEQFF. The chain recombines TRBV7-3 with TRBJ2-1; 11 nucleotides agree with TRBD2. Per germline, CDR1 SGHTA and CDR2 FQGTGA. Trimming at V came to 1 base and at J to 8 bases, leaving 4 bases not matched to a gene. This CDR3 has 15 amino acids. Based on the CDR3 plus reference TRBV7-3 and TRBJ2-1, the full variable domain is GAGVSQTPSNKVTEKGKYVELRCDPISGHTALYWYRQSLGQGPEFLIYFQGTGAADDSGLPNDRFFAVRPEGSVSTLKIQRTERGDSAVYLCASSLNSGGVYEQFFGPGTRLTVL.

V gene TRBV11-2 combines with J gene TRBJ2-1; TRBD1 matches at 8 bases. The J segment lost 0 bases and the V segment lost 3 bases, leaving 7 bases of the junction unmatched. The CDR3 totals 17 residues. The germline V gene has CDR1 SGHAT and CDR2 FQNNGV. CDR3 sequence reads: CASSFNPGQGSYNEQFF. DNA for the CDR3: TGTGCCAGCAGCTTTAACCCTGGACAGGGCTCCTACAATGAGCAGTTCTTC.

The chain carries TRBV29-1 and TRBJ1-2, with D perhaps matching TRBD1 (6 bases). Trimming stripped 4 bases from V and 4 bases from J, with 13 bases between. CDR3 length equals 13 residues. Per germline, CDR1 SQVTM and CDR2 ANQGSEA. The CDR3 sequence: CSVGTAVTYGYTF. The CDR3, as DNA: TGCAGCGTTGGGACAGCCGTTACCTATGGCTACACCTTC.

This clone has a handful of counts. Here the CDR3 DNA reads TGTGCCAGCAGCAGACTAGCGGGACCTAATGAGCAGTTCTTC. This codes for CASSRLAGPNEQFF. The chain links TRBV7-3 to TRBJ2-1, with 11 bases aligning to TRBD2. This CDR3 has 14 amino acids. The V segment lost 5 bases and the J segment 7 bases; nucleotides outside the gene matches: 4. Germline V gene data show CDR1 as SGHTA and CDR2 as FQGTGA.

This clone was seen only once. V is TRBV4-1 and J is TRBJ2-1; 12 nucleotides align to TRBD2. CDR1 and CDR2 from the germline V gene are MGHRA and YSYEKL. The CDR3 has 15 residues. Trimming cost V 2 bases and J 4 bases; bases outside gene matches: 0. Here the CDR3 DNA reads TGCGCCAGCAGCCAACTAGCGGGGGGGTACAATGAGCAGTTCTTC. It codes for CASSQLAGGYNEQFF.

The CDR3 DNA follows: TGTGCCAGCAGCTTGGTCACAGCCCACCCCTACGAGCAGTACTTC. Translated: CASSLVTAHPYEQYF. The chain combines TRBV5-6 with TRBJ2-7; D remains unclear. Trimming removed 0 bases at V and 2 bases at J, with 12 bases between. This CDR3 region has 15 residues. Germline V gene lookup returns CDR1 SGHDT and CDR2 YYEEEE. The complete variable domain, with remaining parts taken from reference TRBV5-6 and TRBJ2-7, reads DAGVTQSPTHLIKTRGQQVTLRCSPKSGHDTVSWYQQALGQGPQFIFQYYEEEERQRGNFPDRFSGHQFPNYSSELNVNALLLGDSALYLCASSLVTAHPYEQYFGPGTRLTVT.

The chain recombines TRBV6-5 with TRBJ1-2; perhaps TRBD1 as D (6 bases). Trimming removed 7 bases at V and 5 bases at J, with 20 bases between. The CDR3 is made up of 15 amino acids. Germline V lookup: CDR1 MNHEY, CDR2 SVGAGI. In DNA form, the CDR3 reads TGTGCCAGCACCGAGGGGTCAGGGGACCCTTATGGCTACACCTTC. This encodes CASTEGSGDPYGYTF.

This sequence joins TRBV7-8 and TRBJ2-5; 9 nucleotides line up with TRBD1. V shed 2 bases, J shed 2 bases, and the junction held 9 bases outside the gene matches. This CDR3 is 17 amino acids long. The germline V gene encodes CDR1 SGHVS and CDR2 FQNEAQ. The chain's CDR3 is CASSLYVGTGRQETQYF. DNA for the CDR3: TGTGCCAGCAGCTTATACGTCGGGACAGGGCGACAAGAGACCCAGTACTTC.

This chain links TRBV4-3 with TRBJ2-5; TRBD2 matches at 8 bases. In germline, CDR1 is LGHNA, CDR2 YSLEER. The CDR3 contains 14 residues. V lost 1 base and J lost 6; bases outside the gene matches: 4. The CDR3 nucleotides are TGCGCCAGCAGCCAAGGGGCGGGGGGACAGACCCAGTACTTC. Translation gives CASSQGAGGQTQYF.

The chain is built from TRBV30 and TRBJ1-1; TRBD1 matches at 8 bases. V was pared by 5 bases and J by 2 bases, with 4 bases of the junction left unmatched. Germline CDR1 reads GTSNPN; CDR2 reads SVGIG (reference sequence). The CDR3 extends over 13 amino acids. In nucleotides, the CDR3 is TGTGCCTGGGGGGGACAGGCAAACACTGAAGCTTTCTTT. It specifies CAWGGQANTEAFF.

This chain connects TRBV6-5 to TRBJ2-1, with D possibly matching TRBD2 (6 bases). Germline V gene sequence: CDR1 MNHEY, CDR2 SVGAGI. Trimming pared 10 bases from V and 3 bases from J, leaving 10 bases between. The length of the CDR3 is 12 residues. CDR3 sequence: CATGGHYNEQFF. In DNA form, the CDR3 reads TGTGCCACCGGAGGGCACTACAATGAGCAGTTCTTC.

V usage is TRBV28 and J usage is TRBJ2-1; 9 positions match TRBD2. Germline V gene lookup returns CDR1 MDHEN and CDR2 SYDVKM. CDR3 size: 14 residues. The junction had 5 bases not matched to a gene; V was cut back by 3 bases and J by 8 bases. CDR3 DNA sequence: TGTGCCAGCAGTTTCTTAGCGGGGGCCGATGAGCAGTTCTTC. Amino acids: CASSFLAGADEQFF. The full variable domain, with the rest looked up from reference TRBV28 and TRBJ2-1, is DVKVTQSSRYLVKRTGEKVFLECVQDMDHENMFWYRQDPGLGLRLIYFSYDVKMKEKGDIPEGYSVSREKKERFSLILESASTNQTSMYLCASSFLAGADEQFFGPGTRLTVL.

The CDR3 sequence is CASSLSLTGTEKAEAFF. The CDR3 DNA sequence: TGTGCCAGCAGTTTATCCCTAACAGGGACGGAGAAGGCTGAAGCTTTCTTT. The chain has TRBV27 and TRBJ1-1, with D maybe TRBD1 (6 bases). Between the trimmed V and J ends, which lost 0 bases and 6 bases, there was a span of 20 bases. Germline V gene sequence: CDR1 MNHEY, CDR2 SMNVEV (reference sequence). This CDR3 is 17 amino acids long.

The chain employs TRBV6-4 and TRBJ2-7; 10 nucleotides agree with TRBD2. Looked up from germline, CDR1 is MRHNA and CDR2 is SNTAGT. The CDR3 sequence is 15 residues long. V trimming: 5 bases; J trimming: 2 bases; junction bases outside the gene matches: 6. CDR3 in DNA: TGTGCCAGCAGTAGCTCAGCGGGAGGGCCCTACGAGCAGTACTTC. Its protein product is CASSSSAGGPYEQYF.

The chain couples TRBV7-2 to TRBJ2-3; D ambiguous. The CDR3 extends over 12 amino acids. V lost 7 bases and J lost 4, with 9 bases in between. Germline V gene data show CDR1 as SGHTA and CDR2 as FQGNSA. The CDR3 nucleotides are TGTGCCAGCACCTTCGTCTCAGATACGCAGTATTTT. Protein: CASTFVSDTQYF.

The chain uses TRBV27 and TRBJ2-1, with 9 bases identical to TRBD1. The CDR3 spans 15 residues. The V and J ends lost 5 bases and 4 bases, in that order; junction bases with no gene match: 6. Looked up from germline, CDR1 is MNHEY and CDR2 is SMNVEV (reference sequence). The CDR3 is CASSKQGASYNEQFF. The DNA of the CDR3 is TGTGCCAGCAGTAAACAGGGGGCGAGTTACAATGAGCAGTTCTTC.

V gene TRBV7-2 combines with J gene TRBJ2-7; 9 positions agree with TRBD2. The length of the CDR3 is 13 residues. The V segment lost 9 bases and the J segment 2 bases; nucleotides outside the gene matches: 5. The germline CDR1 and CDR2 sequences are SGHTA and FQGNSA. CDR3 protein: CASGSGGPYEQYF. DNA of the CDR3: TGTGCCAGTGGGAGCGGGGGGCCCTACGAGCAGTACTTC.

The J gene is TRBJ1-5, the V gene TRBV9, with D uncertain. Trimming removed 7 bases from V and 6 bases from J, with 17 bases in between. Germline loops: CDR1 SGDLS, CDR2 YYNGEE. The CDR3 is made up of 14 amino acids. CDR3 nucleotide sequence: TGTGCCAGCTCCCGGGTGGCAGCGGGTCAGCCCCAGCATTTT. Amino acid sequence: CASSRVAAGQPQHF.